The 3 T cell receptor beta chains below all came from one sample that was sequenced in a study of cytomegalovirus exposure and HLA in healthy donors. The PCR was carried out with 60 Vbeta primers and 13 Jbeta primers. The table came from immunoSEQ multiplex PCR; TCRdb's copy has only in-frame clones and leaves some out. The data hold more than 95,000 clones, with more than 75% observed a single time. Sample: PBMCs. The source of these receptors is a woman aged 18-30 years in good health and CMV-seropositive.

The J gene is TRBJ2-7, the V gene TRBV5-6, with D possibly matching TRBD2 (6 bases). V lost 5 bases, J lost 4 bases, and 13 bases lay in between. In germline, CDR1 is SGHDT, CDR2 YYEEEE. The CDR3 totals 13 residues. For the CDR3, the DNA is TGTGCCAGCAGAAGAGGGACTCCTTACGAGCAGTACTTC. Protein: CASRRGTPYEQYF. Supplemented by reference TRBV5-6 and TRBJ2-7, the full variable domain reads DAGVTQSPTHLIKTRGQQVTLRCSPKSGHDTVSWYQQALGQGPQFIFQYYEEEERQRGNFPDRFSGHQFPNYSSELNVNALLLGDSALYLCASRRGTPYEQYFGPGTRLTVT.

The chain couples TRBV5-4 to TRBJ2-4; 7 positions match TRBD1. CDR1 and CDR2 from the germline V gene are SGHNT and YYREEE (reference sequence). The CDR3 runs 16 residues. V shed 4 bases, J shed 4 bases, and the junction held 11 bases outside the gene matches. In nucleotides, the CDR3 is TGTGCCAGCAGCGTAAATACCCCGGGACAGAAAAACATTCAGTACTTC. This translates into CASSVNTPGQKNIQYF. The full variable domain, with the rest looked up from reference TRBV5-4 and TRBJ2-4, is ETGVTQSPTHLIKTRGQQVTLRCSSQSGHNTVSWYQQALGQGPQFIFQYYREEENGRGNFPPRFSGLQFPNYSSELNVNALELDDSALYLCASSVNTPGQKNIQYFGAGTRLSVL.

The chain is built from TRBV28 and TRBJ2-7; TRBD2 matches at 13 bases. Unmatched junction bases numbered 5, after V lost 6 bases and J lost 3 bases. Looked up from germline, CDR1 is MDHEN and CDR2 is SYDVKM. The CDR3 runs 15 residues. This CDR3 reads CASSSTSGRDYEQYF. The CDR3 region has the DNA TGTGCCAGCAGCTCTACTAGCGGGAGGGACTACGAGCAGTACTTC.